Each of the 31 T cell receptor beta chains below was sequenced from the same sample in a study of post-analysis software for immune sequencing data (dated by TCRdb to between 2015 and 2017). Libraries came from PCR. The sequencer was an Illumina HiSeq 2500. Unique molecular identifiers were incorporated into TCR beta cDNA libraries to reduce PCR and sequencing biases. TCRdb itself trimmed the public reads at Q25 with fastp, ran MiXCR and retained productive beta chains. Every entry covers one CDR3 protein and lists the most common genes and DNA from its rows. This sample has about 770,000 distinct CDR3 sequences in its table, and roughly 46% of those were observed once. Just under 5% of the sample belongs to the ten largest clones. Antigens of these TCRs are unknown. Overall study results and their limits: Significantly higher frequencies in patients than in controls were found for several TRBV segments, including TRBV5-6, TRBV5-1 and TRBV20-1.

Sequencing input: blood. The receptor set was obtained from a girl aged 5-17 years with multiple sclerosis.

The V gene is TRBV11-3, the J gene TRBJ2-5; TRBD2 aligns across 13 bases. The CDR3 has 16 amino acids. Unmatched junction bases numbered 8, after V lost 4 bases and J lost 6 bases. Per germline, CDR1 SGHNT and CDR2 YENEEA. CDR3 nucleotide sequence: TGTGCCAGCAGCTCCCGACTAGCGGGAGGTCTTAAGACCCAGTACTTC. Its protein is CASSSRLAGGLKTQYF.

V and J are TRBV4-1 and TRBJ2-5, with D maybe TRBD2 (5 bases). This CDR3 spans 14 amino acids. Germline V gives CDR1 MGHRA, CDR2 YSYEKL. The V end was cut by 1 base, the J end by 1 base, with 7 bases between. CDR3 coding DNA: TGCGCCAGCAGCCAAGTGGACTCCCAAGAGACCCAGTACTTC. As protein: CASSQVDSQETQYF.

This clonotype was counted between two and nine times. The J gene is TRBJ2-3, the V gene TRBV9, with D uncertain. This CDR3 region has 14 residues. Germline CDR1 is SGDLS and CDR2 is YYNGEE. Trimming removed 0 bases at V and 4 bases at J, with 9 bases between. CDR3 DNA: TGTGCCAGCAGCGTAGACCGGAGTTCAGATACGCAGTATTTT. This encodes CASSVDRSSDTQYF. The full variable domain, with the rest looked up from reference TRBV9 and TRBJ2-3, is DSGVTQTPKHLITATGQRVTLRCSPRSGDLSVYWYQQSLDQGLQFLIQYYNGEERAKGNILERFSAQQFPDLHSELNLSSLELGDSALYFCASSVDRSSDTQYFGPGTRLTVL.

The V call is TRBV15, the J call TRBJ2-1; D is unresolved. Germline lookup yields CDR1 LNHNV and CDR2 YYDKDF (reference sequence). The CDR3 runs 17 residues. V was clipped by 7 bases and J by 3 bases, with 22 bases between them. CDR3 sequence: CATTMEKMRGLYNEQFF. The CDR3 nucleotides read TGTGCCACCACCATGGAAAAGATGCGCGGCCTCTACAATGAGCAGTTCTTC.

The chain joins TRBV12-3 or TRBV12-4 to TRBJ2-7; TRBD2 matches 7 bases. The trim removed 3 bases at V and 2 bases at J, leaving 7 bases unmatched. CDR3 length: 15 residues. This CDR3 reads CASSFSGGTTYEQYF. Written as DNA, the CDR3 is TGTGCCAGCAGTTTTTCGGGAGGTACCACCTACGAGCAGTACTTC.

The genes are TRBV20-1 and TRBJ2-5, with D possibly being TRBD2 (5 bases). There are 15 residues in the CDR3. Germline V CDR1 and CDR2: DFQATT, SNEGSKA (reference sequence). V lost 0 bases and J lost 5, with 16 bases in between. Here the CDR3 DNA reads TGCAGTGCTAGAGATAACAGTGGAGGATGGGAGACCCAGTACTTC. It translates to CSARDNSGGWETQYF.

The chain couples TRBV7-9 to TRBJ2-2; D not certain. Germline CDR1 reads SEHNR; CDR2 reads FQNEAQ (reference sequence). The length of the CDR3 is 17 residues. The V gene lost 6 bases and the J gene lost 3 bases, with 20 bases spanning the gap. The CDR3 bases are TGTGCCAGCAGTCCAGACACCAGCCACGGGTACACCGGGGAGCTGTTTTTT. It yields the protein CASSPDTSHGYTGELFF.

The chain employs TRBV12-3 or TRBV12-4 and TRBJ2-1; possibly TRBD1 for D (7 bases). The CDR3 totals 16 residues. Trimming removed 4 bases at V and 9 bases at J, with 22 bases between. The CDR3 spells CASSSRRSLQGGEQFF. The CDR3 DNA sequence: TGTGCCAGCAGTTCCAGACGGAGCCTTCAGGGGGGTGAGCAGTTCTTC.

In its sample, this clonotype was seen many times. One end of the junction is discordant with germline, which a read error may explain. V and J are TRBV5-1 and TRBJ2-1, with 14 bases identical to TRBD2. CDR1 and CDR2 (germline): SGHRS, YFSETQ. There are 17 residues in the CDR3. CDR3 nucleotides: TGTGCCAGCAGCTTAGGGACTAGCGGGAGCTCCTACAATGAGCAGTTCTTC. It encodes CASSLGTSGSSYNEQFF.

The rearrangement uses TRBV20-1 and TRBJ2-1, with D possibly matching TRBD1 (6 bases). This CDR3 comprises 14 residues. Germline-derived CDR1 and CDR2 are DFQATT and SNEGSKA (reference sequence). V lost 0 bases and J lost 7, with 13 bases in between. CDR3 protein: CSARDAPGENEQFF. The CDR3 region has the DNA TGCAGTGCTAGAGATGCCCCAGGGGAGAATGAGCAGTTCTTC.

The chain links TRBV7-2 to TRBJ2-5; the match to TRBD1 covers 10 bases. V was clipped by 6 bases and J by 7 bases; unmatched bases: 14. The CDR3 consists of 16 residues. In germline, CDR1 is SGHTA, CDR2 FQGNSA. The CDR3, as DNA: TGTGCCAGCAGTTCGACAGGGGGCAAGTTTTTCGGGACCCAGTACTTC. Protein sequence: CASSSTGGKFFGTQYF.

The chain uses TRBV4-3 and TRBJ2-1; 8 bases line up with TRBD2. The J segment lost 7 bases and the V segment lost 1 base, leaving 15 bases of the junction unmatched. The CDR3 is made up of 18 amino acids. Germline values: CDR1 LGHNA, CDR2 YSLEER. The CDR3, as DNA: TGCGCCAGCAGCCAAGGTGCTTGGGAACGGGAGGGCCAGAATGAGCAGTTCTTC. Residues: CASSQGAWEREGQNEQFF.

This clonotype was detected only a few times. This chain joins TRBV6-5 and TRBJ2-1, with D possibly being TRBD1 (5 bases). Between the trimmed V and J ends, which lost 3 bases and 6 bases, there was a span of 12 bases. CDR1 MNHEY and CDR2 SVGAGI come from the germline V gene. This CDR3 region has 14 residues. CDR3 DNA: TGTGCCAGCAGTTATAGACAGACGGGCAATGAGCAGTTCTTC. Its translation: CASSYRQTGNEQFF.

The chain uses TRBV12-3 or TRBV12-4 and TRBJ1-5; TRBD1 agrees at 7 bases. The ends lost 3 bases at V and 8 bases at J; junction bases unmatched: 4. The CDR3 loop spans 13 amino acids. The CDR3 coding sequence is TGTGCCAGCAGTTTGGCCCAGGGGGAGCCCCAGCATTTT. It translates to CASSLAQGEPQHF.

This clonotype was counted a few times. The rearrangement joins TRBV20-1 to TRBJ2-7; possibly TRBD1 for D (5 bases). V shed 6 bases and J shed 3 bases, with 15 bases lying between them. The CDR3 totals 13 residues. CDR1 is DFQATT, CDR2 SNEGSKA, per germline (reference sequence). The CDR3 bases are TGCAGTGCGTCCACCCCAGGGAACTACGAGCAGTACTTC. Protein: CSASTPGNYEQYF.

The chain links TRBV6-2 or TRBV6-3 to TRBJ2-1; no reliable D call. Germline loops: CDR1 MNHEY, CDR2 SVGEGT. V lost 1 base to trimming and J lost 5 bases, with 9 bases between them. The CDR3 has 14 amino acids. CDR3 nucleotides: TGTGCCAGCAGTTACTTGGTAGCAGACAATGAGCAGTTCTTC. Translation gives CASSYLVADNEQFF.

J is TRBJ2-7 and V is TRBV20-1, with TRBD2 as a possible D gene (6 bases). V was pared by 3 bases and J by 2 bases, with 11 bases between. This CDR3 comprises 13 residues. CDR1 is DFQATT, CDR2 SNEGSKA, per germline (reference sequence). The CDR3 nucleotides read TGCAGTGCTAGCGATGGAGGGACCTACGAGCAGTACTTC. Its protein product is CSASDGGTYEQYF.

This clonotype was found a few times. This chain joins TRBV13 and TRBJ2-1; D is possibly TRBD2 (5 bases). Germline CDR1 reads PRHDT; CDR2 reads FYEKMQ (reference sequence). Trimming stripped 5 bases from V and 8 bases from J, with 10 bases between. This CDR3 is built from 12 residues. CDR3 amino acids: CASSEGFYEQFF. In DNA, the CDR3 is TGTGCCAGCAGCGAGGGTTTTTATGAGCAGTTCTTC.

The chain joins TRBV29-1 to TRBJ1-1; the D is unclear. CDR3 size: 13 residues. V was cut by 1 base and J by 5 bases, with 11 bases left in between. CDR1 and CDR2 from the germline V gene are SQVTM and ANQGSEA. The CDR3 DNA follows: TGCAGCGTTGAAGTCGGGGAGAGGACTGAAGCTTTCTTT. This encodes CSVEVGERTEAFF.

This clonotype was observed a handful of times. The V and J genes are TRBV20-1 and TRBJ2-1; 9 bases align to TRBD2. Unmatched junction bases numbered 7, after V lost 0 bases and J lost 7 bases. From germline, CDR1 is DFQATT and CDR2 SNEGSKA (reference sequence). The CDR3 sequence is 15 residues long. The CDR3 DNA reads as TGCAGTGCTAGAGATGCGGGAGGGCCGGGTAATGAGCAGTTCTTC. Protein: CSARDAGGPGNEQFF.

This chain joins TRBV12-5 and TRBJ1-1; weak D call: TRBD1 (5 bases). Germline V CDR1 and CDR2: LGHNT, FRNRAP. The CDR3 is 15 residues long. Trimming left V 6 bases short and J 4 bases short, with 18 bases between. In nucleotides, the CDR3 is TGTGCTAGTGGCCGCCCGGGACGACGGTTCACTGAAGCTTTCTTT. Translating it yields CASGRPGRRFTEAFF.

The gene calls are TRBV29-1 and TRBJ1-5, with D uncertain. CDR3 length equals 12 residues. CDR1 SQVTM and CDR2 ANQGSEA come from the germline V gene. V was cut by 6 bases and J by 3 bases, with 9 bases left in between. The CDR3 here is CSVGSFNQPQHF. The CDR3 DNA reads as TGCAGCGTCGGCTCGTTCAATCAGCCCCAGCATTTT.

CDR3 residues: CASSFLYPGQPQHF. The CDR3 bases are TGTGCCAGCAGCTTTCTCTACCCGGGGCAGCCCCAGCATTTT. The chain links TRBV7-8 to TRBJ1-5; D is unresolved. Germline V CDR1 and CDR2: SGHVS, FQNEAQ. V was shortened by 3 bases and J by 7 bases, with 13 bases between the two germline ends. The CDR3 consists of 14 residues.

The chain links TRBV20-1 to TRBJ2-3; the D gene could be TRBD1 or TRBD2 (5 bases each). Germline V lookup: CDR1 DFQATT, CDR2 SNEGSKA (reference sequence). Trimming cost V 3 bases and J 2 bases, with 18 bases left between them. The CDR3 extends over 16 amino acids. This chain's CDR3 is CSARLPGTPPTDTQYF. CDR3 nucleotides: TGCAGTGCTAGGCTCCCAGGGACCCCCCCCACAGATACGCAGTATTTT.

This clonotype occurred a few times. The genes are TRBV3-1 and TRBJ1-2; D may be TRBD1 (6 bases). CDR3 size: 13 residues. V was pared by 7 bases and J by 5 bases, with 14 bases between. Germline assignment: CDR1 LGHDT and CDR2 YNNKEL (reference sequence). CDR3 coding DNA: TGTGCCAGCACCCAGACAGGCGTTTATGGCTACACCTTC. This encodes CASTQTGVYGYTF.

This clonotype showed up just a few times. This rearrangement joins TRBV4-1 to TRBJ2-4; weak D call: TRBD2 (5 bases). V lost 0 bases to trimming and J lost 14 bases, with 20 bases between them. The CDR3 has 15 amino acids. Germline V gives CDR1 MGHRA, CDR2 YSYEKL. The CDR3 nucleotides are TGCGCCAGCAGCCAAGAGCTAGAGGGCAGAACTCCTGAGTACTTC. This encodes CASSQELEGRTPEYF.

This clonotype has more than one count but fewer than ten. The chain joins TRBV11-2 to TRBJ2-7; D remains unclear. Trimming shortened V by 5 bases and J by 1 base, and 9 bases separated the two germline ends. The CDR3 runs 13 residues. Germline loops: CDR1 SGHAT, CDR2 FQNNGV. CDR3 DNA: TGTGCCAGCAGCGGAGTTGGGTCCTACGAGCAGTACTTC. Translation: CASSGVGSYEQYF.

The chain joins TRBV10-3 to TRBJ1-1, with a weak D call TRBD1 (5 bases). There are 16 residues in the CDR3. Looked up from germline, CDR1 is ENHRY and CDR2 is SYGVKD. Trimming removed 10 bases from V and 4 bases from J, with 25 bases in between. CDR3 bases: TGTGCCAACCGCCACCCTATACGGGAAAGGGGCACTGAAGCTTTCTTT. Its translation: CANRHPIRERGTEAFF.

V is TRBV5-1 and J is TRBJ2-3; 9 bases line up with TRBD2. The CDR3 runs to 15 residues. V lost 0 bases and J lost 11; bases outside the gene matches: 10. Germline values: CDR1 SGHRS, CDR2 YFSETQ. The CDR3 nucleotides are TGCGCCAGCAGCTTGGATCCTTTAGCGGGAGATGTGCAGTATTTT. This gives the protein CASSLDPLAGDVQYF.

V gene TRBV4-1 combines with J gene TRBJ2-1; D is unresolved. The CDR3 length is 14 residues. Germline lookup yields CDR1 MGHRA and CDR2 YSYEKL. Trimming removed 3 bases at V and 12 bases at J, with 18 bases between. The CDR3 DNA reads TGCGCCAGCAGCCATAGTCCAACGGGCGGTGGGCAGTTCTTC. Translating it yields CASSHSPTGGGQFF.

Only one count was recorded for this clonotype. For the CDR3, the DNA is TGCAGTGCCGCGGGACAGCTTAACAATGAGCAGTTCTTC. It specifies CSAAGQLNNEQFF. The J gene is TRBJ2-1, the V gene TRBV20-1, with a tentative D call TRBD1 (7 bases). The germline V gene has CDR1 DFQATT and CDR2 SNEGSKA (reference sequence). V lost 6 bases and J lost 5, with 14 bases in between. The CDR3 runs 13 residues.